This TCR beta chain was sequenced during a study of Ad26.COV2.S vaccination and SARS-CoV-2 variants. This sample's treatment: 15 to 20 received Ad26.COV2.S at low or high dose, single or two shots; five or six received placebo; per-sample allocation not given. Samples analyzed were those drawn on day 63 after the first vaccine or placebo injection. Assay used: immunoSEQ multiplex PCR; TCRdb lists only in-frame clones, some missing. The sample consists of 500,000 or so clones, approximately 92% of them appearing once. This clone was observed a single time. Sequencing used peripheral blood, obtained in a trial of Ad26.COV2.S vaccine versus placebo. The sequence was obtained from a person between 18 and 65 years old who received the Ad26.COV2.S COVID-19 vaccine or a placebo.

The CDR3 reads CSVGVWRETQYF. The CDR3 nucleotides are TGCAGCGTTGGGGTGTGGAGGGAGACCCAGTACTTC. The chain has TRBV29-1 and TRBJ2-5; tentative D call: TRBD2 (5 bases). The CDR3 contains 12 residues. V was trimmed by 4 bases and J by 5 bases, leaving 11 bases between them. Germline CDR1 reads SQVTM; CDR2 reads ANQGSEA.